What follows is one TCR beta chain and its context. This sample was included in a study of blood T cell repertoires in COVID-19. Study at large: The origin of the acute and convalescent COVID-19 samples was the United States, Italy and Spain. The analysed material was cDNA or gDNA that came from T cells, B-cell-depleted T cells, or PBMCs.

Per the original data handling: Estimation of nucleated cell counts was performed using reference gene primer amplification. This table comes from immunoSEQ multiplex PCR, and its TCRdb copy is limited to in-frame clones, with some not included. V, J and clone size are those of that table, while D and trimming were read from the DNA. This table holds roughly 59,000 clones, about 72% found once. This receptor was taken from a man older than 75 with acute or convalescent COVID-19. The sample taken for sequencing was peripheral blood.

The DNA of the CDR3 is TGTGCCAGCAGCTCTAGGGTGAGGGAGGCGGGAGAGACCCAGTACTTC. Translated, it gives CASSSRVREAGETQYF. This chain connects TRBV12-1 to TRBJ2-5; TRBD2, the table's D call, lacks a check against the DNA. TRBV12-1 is a pseudogene. This CDR3 has 16 amino acids.